This TCR beta chain emerged from a study of T cell responses to AZD1222 COVID-19 vaccine. Comment on this clone: The antigen is not known.

General study results and limits: Samples come after the peak T cell response, not at day 14.

TCRdb's table, derived via immunoSEQ multiplex PCR, lists solely in-frame clones and lacks some. The sample consists of more than 100,000 clones, about 90% of them appearing once. V gave up 2 bases and J gave up 8 bases, with 9 bases separating them. Per the germline V gene, CDR1 is MNHEY and CDR2 is SVGAGI. The CDR3 is 13 residues long. The sequence was collected from an adult in good health. V usage is TRBV6-5 and J usage is TRBJ2-2; the D gene is possibly TRBD1 (5 bases). The starting material was peripheral blood, obtained on day 0 of AZD1222 vaccination. CDR3: CASSYESGGELFF. The DNA of the CDR3 is TGTGCCAGCAGTTACGAGTCAGGGGGGGAGCTGTTTTTT.